This T cell receptor beta chain was sequenced for a study of T cell responses to AZD1222 COVID-19 vaccine. TCRdb's table, derived via immunoSEQ multiplex PCR, lists solely in-frame clones and lacks some. Seen here are tens of thousands of clones, less than 85% observed once, and the top ten hold about 51%. Trimming left V 0 bases short and J 4 bases short, with 9 bases between. The length of the CDR3 is 13 residues. Germline V gene data show CDR1 as GTSNPN and CDR2 as SVGIG (reference sequence). The sequenced sample was peripheral blood, obtained 28 days after the second AZD1222 dose. V usage is TRBV30 and J usage is TRBJ1-1; D remains unclear. The origin of this receptor is an adult who received the AZD1222 COVID-19 vaccine. DNA for the CDR3: TGTGCCTGGAGTGTCGGGCGGGTCACTGAAGCTTTCTTT. Its protein product is CAWSVGRVTEAFF. The whole variable domain, filled in from reference TRBV30 and TRBJ1-1, reads SQTIHQWPATLVQPVGSPLSLECTVEGTSNPNLYWYRQAAGRGLQLLFYSVGIGQISSEVPQNLSASRPQDRQFILSSKKLLLSDSGFYLCAWSVGRVTEAFFGQGTRLTVV.